Reported below is one T cell receptor beta chain. This clonotype appeared a few times. Its antigen target is currently unknown. No per-base quality is available; no much larger clone lies one base away. V is trimmed back by 4 bases and J by 4 bases, and the junction contains 5 bases that no gene match accounts for. The CDR3 has 14 amino acids, counting the end cysteine and phenylalanine. Only the CDR3 DNA stays, 42 bases, in frame from base 1. CDR1 and CDR2, looked up from the germline V gene (reference sequence), are DFQATT and SNEGSKA. Libraries were prepared through PCR. DNA from cultured CD4+ T cells underwent TCR sequencing with the Oncomine TCR Beta short-read assay at the Johns Hopkins FTIC core. The QIAamp micro DNA kit was used to extract genomic DNA from the cultured CD4+ T cells. Oncomine TCR Beta libraries made from cultured CD4+ T cells were pooled using unique dual indexes and sequenced on an Illumina iSeq 100. The study's processing was this. Non-productive sequences were filtered out, and CDR3s that did not start with C, did not end with F or W, or were shorter than 7 amino acids were discarded. Antigen-specific clonotypes were identified with the MANAFEST web application by comparing peptide-stimulated wells with reference and other culture wells. To be called positive, a clone needed an FDR below 0.05, an odds ratio above 5, and a productive frequency above 0.1% in at least two of three replicate wells. A clonotype counted as cross-reactive if it showed significant expansion both in the SARS-CoV-2 spike wells and in at least one common cold coronavirus spike condition. Levenshtein distances (stringdist) and unrooted phylogenetic trees (ape) in R version 3.6.1 were used to assess CDR3 homology. The public sequencing data were trimmed at Q25 with fastp and processed into clonotypes with MiXCR by TCRdb, which kept only in-frame beta chains. Under each unique CDR3 protein, matching rows form one entry showing the most common genes and DNA. TCRdb, not the authors, supplied the V and J calls. The sample table shows 15,000 or so distinct CDR3 sequences, and 45% to 60% are seen once. The ten largest clones add up to approximately 12% of the sample.

The sample is drawn from a study of vaccination and CD4 T cells after COVID-19 (dated by TCRdb to between 2021 and 2024). Turning to the overall study: Convalescent patients had a positive SARS-CoV-2 result on nasal swab PCR, and of these patients, several had mild disease and one had severe disease. Six males and four females were included in the convalescent cohort, with two Hispanic individuals, seven Caucasians, two Asians and one multiracial person represented. Participants received two doses of either the Pfizer-BioNTech BNT162b2 vaccine (n=8) or the Moderna mRNA-1273 vaccine (n=2). Post-COVID blood samples from convalescent patients were collected a median of approximately 100 days after diagnosis, with a range of 35 to 161 days. Post-vaccine blood samples were obtained a median of around 74 days after the second vaccine dose, with a range of about 13 to 241 days. Overlapping spike peptide pools from SARS-CoV-2 and from the common cold coronaviruses HCoV-NL63, HCoV-OC43 and HCoV-229E were used as culture stimuli. As controls, cultures received a CEFX viral epitope pool (the positive control), an HIV-1 Nef peptide pool (the negative control), or no peptide at all. In roughly 11 COVID-19 convalescent patients and a few infection-naive healthy vaccine recipients, the spike-specific CD4+ TCR repertoire before mRNA vaccination was compared with the repertoire after mRNA vaccination.

The investigation overall reported the following: The median number of SARS-CoV-2-reactive clonotypes rose from fewer than 25 after infection to 38 after vaccination, but the change was not significant. Nearly all vaccine-specific clones in convalescent patients (304 of 307) were mono-reactive for SARS-CoV-2 spike rather than cross-reactive with common cold coronaviruses. Among the post-vaccine SARS-CoV-2-reactive clones in convalescent patients, a median around 85% showed up only after vaccination, which suggests vaccine-specific priming. The number of convalescent patients in the study was relatively small, and the study did not examine early timepoints following natural infection.

The sample's treatment or condition, from its label and the paper: roughly 11-day PBMC culture with coronavirus spike peptide pools or control peptides (ViraFEST assay). The ViraFEST assay was used in the study, in which antigen-specific T cells were expanded with peptide pools and expanded clonotypes were subsequently identified by TCR sequencing. The positive SARS-CoV-2 PCR tests of the convalescent patients were dated from March to December 2020, before the Alpha, Beta and Delta variants emerged in the United States. Each well held fewer than 2.5 million PBMCs cultured with approximately 10 ug/ml peptide pools in IMDM containing 5% human AB serum and 7.5 to 10 IU/ml IL-2. On days 3 and 7, half of the culture medium was replaced with fresh IL-2-containing medium. After 10 days of culture, CD4+ T cells were isolated by negative selection with the EasySep CD4+ T cell isolation kit. Ficoll-Paque Plus gradient centrifugation was used to isolate PBMCs from whole blood, and the isolated PBMCs were then either used fresh or cryopreserved at -140C. Triplicate wells were generally used for each culture condition.

This sequence originates from a human donor who had recovered from COVID-19. Sequencing was performed on CD4+ T cells from blood, cultured in vitro. Recombination joined TRBV20-1 with TRBJ2-3, with 10 bases aligning to TRBD2. The CDR3 region reads CSAISAGGSDTQYF. The DNA sequence is as follows: TGCAGTGCTATCTCAGCGGGAGGGTCAGATACGCAGTATTTT.